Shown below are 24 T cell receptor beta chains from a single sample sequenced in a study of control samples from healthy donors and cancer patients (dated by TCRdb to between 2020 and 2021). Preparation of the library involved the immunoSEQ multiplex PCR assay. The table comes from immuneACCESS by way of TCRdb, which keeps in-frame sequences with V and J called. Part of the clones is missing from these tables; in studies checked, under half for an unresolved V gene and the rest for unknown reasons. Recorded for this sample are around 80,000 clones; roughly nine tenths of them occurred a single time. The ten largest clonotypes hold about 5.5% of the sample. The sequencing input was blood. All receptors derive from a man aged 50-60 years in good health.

CDR3: CASSRTSEKAKNIQYF. The CDR3 DNA sequence: TGCGCCAGCAGCCGGACTAGCGAGAAAGCCAAAAACATTCAGTACTTC. The chain couples TRBV4-1 to TRBJ2-4, with 9 bases aligning to TRBD2. CDR1 and CDR2 (germline): MGHRA, YSYEKL. With 4 bases clipped from V and 0 bases from J, the junction kept 4 bases outside the gene matches. The CDR3 runs 16 residues.

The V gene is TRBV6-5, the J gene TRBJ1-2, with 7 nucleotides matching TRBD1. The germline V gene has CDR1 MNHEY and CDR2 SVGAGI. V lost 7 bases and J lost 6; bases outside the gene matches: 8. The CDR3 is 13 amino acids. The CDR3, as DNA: TGTGCCAGCACCACACAGGGGAAGAATGGCTACACCTTC. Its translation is CASTTQGKNGYTF.

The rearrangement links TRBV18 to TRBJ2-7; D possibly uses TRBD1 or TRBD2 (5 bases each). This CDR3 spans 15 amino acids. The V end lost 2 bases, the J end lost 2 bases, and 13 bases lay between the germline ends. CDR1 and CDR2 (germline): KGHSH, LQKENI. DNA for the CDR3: TGTGCCAGCTCACCAGGATCAGGGAGAACCTACGAGCAGTACTTC. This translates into CASSPGSGRTYEQYF.

CDR3 in amino acids: CASSLGRTGYLNQETQYF. CDR3 bases: TGTGCCAGCAGCTTAGGAAGGACAGGGTATCTGAACCAAGAGACCCAGTACTTC. The chain is built from TRBV11-3 and TRBJ2-5, with 8 nucleotides matching TRBD1. Germline V gene lookup returns CDR1 SGHNT and CDR2 YENEEA. V was pared by 1 base and J by 0 bases, with 10 bases of the junction left unmatched. The CDR3 has 18 amino acids.

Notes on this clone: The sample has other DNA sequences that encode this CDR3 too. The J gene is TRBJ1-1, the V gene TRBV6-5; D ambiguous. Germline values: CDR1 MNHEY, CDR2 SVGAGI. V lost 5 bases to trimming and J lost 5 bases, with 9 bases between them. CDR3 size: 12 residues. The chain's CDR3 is CASSPGRTEAFF. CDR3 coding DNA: TGTGCCAGCAGTCCTGGACGAACTGAAGCTTTCTTT.

CDR3 nucleotides: TGTGCCATTACCGGGACAGGGACCCACGAGCAGTACTTC. It encodes CAITGTGTHEQYF. The V gene is TRBV10-3, the J gene TRBJ2-7, with 9 bases fitting TRBD1. The length of the CDR3 is 13 residues. The germline gives CDR1 ENHRY, CDR2 SYGVKD. After removal of 9 bases from V and 5 bases from J, the junction contained 8 bases not matched to a gene.

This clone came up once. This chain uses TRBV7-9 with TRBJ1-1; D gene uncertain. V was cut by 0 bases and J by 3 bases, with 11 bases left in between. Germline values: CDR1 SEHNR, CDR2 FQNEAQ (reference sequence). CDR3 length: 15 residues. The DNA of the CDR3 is TGTGCCAGCAGCTTAGCGGCAAACAGTGACACTGAAGCTTTCTTT. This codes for CASSLAANSDTEAFF. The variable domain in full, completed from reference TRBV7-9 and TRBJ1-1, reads DTGVSQNPRHKITKRGQNVTFRCDPISEHNRLYWYRQTLGQGPEFLTYFQNEAQLEKSRLLSDRFSAERPKGSFSTLEIQRTEQGDSAMYLCASSLAANSDTEAFFGQGTRLTVV.

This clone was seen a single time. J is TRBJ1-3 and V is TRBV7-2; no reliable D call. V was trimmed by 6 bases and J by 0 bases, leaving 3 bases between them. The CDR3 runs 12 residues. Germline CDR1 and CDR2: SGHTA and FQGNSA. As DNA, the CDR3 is TGTGCCAGCAGTTTCTCTGGAAACACCATATATTTT. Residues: CASSFSGNTIYF.

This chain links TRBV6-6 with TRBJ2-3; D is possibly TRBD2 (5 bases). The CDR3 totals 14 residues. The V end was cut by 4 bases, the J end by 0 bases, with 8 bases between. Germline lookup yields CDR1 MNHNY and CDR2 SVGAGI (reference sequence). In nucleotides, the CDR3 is TGTGCCAGCAGTTTCCGGGGTAGCACAGATACGCAGTATTTT. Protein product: CASSFRGSTDTQYF.

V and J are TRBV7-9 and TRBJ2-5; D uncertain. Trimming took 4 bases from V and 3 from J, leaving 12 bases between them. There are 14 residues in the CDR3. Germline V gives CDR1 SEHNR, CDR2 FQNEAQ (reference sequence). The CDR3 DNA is TGTGCCAGCAGCTCGCGTAACCAGGAAGAGACCCAGTACTTC. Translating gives CASSSRNQEETQYF.

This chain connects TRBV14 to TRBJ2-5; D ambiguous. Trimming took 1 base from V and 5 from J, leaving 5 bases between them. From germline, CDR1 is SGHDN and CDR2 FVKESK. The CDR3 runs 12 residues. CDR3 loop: CASSQARETQYF. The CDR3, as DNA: TGTGCCAGCAGCCAAGCACGGGAGACCCAGTACTTC.

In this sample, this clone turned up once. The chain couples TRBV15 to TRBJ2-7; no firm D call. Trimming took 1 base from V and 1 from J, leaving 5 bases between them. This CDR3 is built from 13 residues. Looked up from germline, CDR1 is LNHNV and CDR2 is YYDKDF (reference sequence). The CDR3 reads CATSRVDSYEQYF. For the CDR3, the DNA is TGTGCCACCAGCAGAGTGGATTCCTACGAGCAGTACTTC.

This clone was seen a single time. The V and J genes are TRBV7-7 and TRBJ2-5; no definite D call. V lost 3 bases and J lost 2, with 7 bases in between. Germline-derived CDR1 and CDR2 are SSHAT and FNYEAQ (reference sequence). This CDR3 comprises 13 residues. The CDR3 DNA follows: TGTGCCAGCAGCTTTGGGCTTCAAGAGACCCAGTACTTC. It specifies CASSFGLQETQYF.

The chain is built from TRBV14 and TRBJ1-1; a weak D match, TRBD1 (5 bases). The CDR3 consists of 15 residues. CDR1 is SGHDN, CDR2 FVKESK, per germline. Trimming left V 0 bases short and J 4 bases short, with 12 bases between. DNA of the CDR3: TGTGCCAGCAGCCAAGAGGGGGAGGACGTCACTGAAGCTTTCTTT. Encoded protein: CASSQEGEDVTEAFF.

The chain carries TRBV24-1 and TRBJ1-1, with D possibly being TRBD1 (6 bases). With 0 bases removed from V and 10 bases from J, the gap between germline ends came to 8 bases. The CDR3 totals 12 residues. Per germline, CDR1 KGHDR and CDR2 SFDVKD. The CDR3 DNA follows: TGTGCCACCAGTGATTTGACAGGGTCAGCTTTCTTT. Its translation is CATSDLTGSAFF.

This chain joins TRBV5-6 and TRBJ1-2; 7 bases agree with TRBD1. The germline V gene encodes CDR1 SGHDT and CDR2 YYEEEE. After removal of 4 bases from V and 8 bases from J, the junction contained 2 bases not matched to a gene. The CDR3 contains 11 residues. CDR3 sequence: CASSLGQGYTF. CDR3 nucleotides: TGTGCCAGCAGCCTGGGACAGGGCTACACCTTC.

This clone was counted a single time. For the CDR3, the DNA is TGTGCCAGCAGCAGCAGGGTCGGGGAGCAGTTCTTC. Translated: CASSSRVGEQFF. The chain is built from TRBV5-5 and TRBJ2-1, with TRBD1 as a possible D gene (5 bases). V lost 4 bases to trimming and J lost 10 bases, with 12 bases between them. Looked up from germline, CDR1 is SGHKS and CDR2 is YYEKEE (reference sequence). The CDR3 extends over 12 amino acids.

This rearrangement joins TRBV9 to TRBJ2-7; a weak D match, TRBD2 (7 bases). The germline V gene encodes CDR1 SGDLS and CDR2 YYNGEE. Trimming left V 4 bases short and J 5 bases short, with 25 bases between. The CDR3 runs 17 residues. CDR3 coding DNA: TGTGCCAGCAGCTCCCGGGGGAAGGGGGGGCAACGGGACGAGCAGTACTTC. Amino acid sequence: CASSSRGKGGQRDEQYF.

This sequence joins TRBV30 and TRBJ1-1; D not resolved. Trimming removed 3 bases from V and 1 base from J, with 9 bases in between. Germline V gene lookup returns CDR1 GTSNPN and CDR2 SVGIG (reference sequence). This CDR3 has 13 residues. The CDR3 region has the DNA TGTGCCTGGAGGGACGGGTGGAACACTGAAGCTTTCTTT. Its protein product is CAWRDGWNTEAFF.

The CDR3 region is CASSQEVRADVRGYTF. The CDR3 nucleotides read TGTGCCAGCAGCCAAGAAGTACGAGCCGACGTTCGGGGCTACACCTTC. The gene calls are TRBV4-2 and TRBJ1-2; D ambiguous. CDR1 is LGHNA and CDR2 is YNFKEQ in the germline V gene. This CDR3 has 16 residues. The V gene lost 0 bases and the J gene lost 8 bases, with 19 bases spanning the gap.

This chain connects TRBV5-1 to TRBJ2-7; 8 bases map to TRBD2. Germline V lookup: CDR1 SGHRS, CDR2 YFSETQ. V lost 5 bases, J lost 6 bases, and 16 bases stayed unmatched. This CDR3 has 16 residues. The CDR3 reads CASSKIGGDFSGEQYF. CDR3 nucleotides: TGCGCCAGCAGTAAGATCGGGGGGGATTTCTCTGGCGAGCAGTACTTC.

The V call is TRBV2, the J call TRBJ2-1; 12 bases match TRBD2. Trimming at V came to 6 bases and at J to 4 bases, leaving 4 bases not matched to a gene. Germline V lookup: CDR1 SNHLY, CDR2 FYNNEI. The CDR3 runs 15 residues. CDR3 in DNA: TGTGCCAGCAGGACTAGCGGGGGCTTATACAATGAGCAGTTCTTC. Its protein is CASRTSGGLYNEQFF.

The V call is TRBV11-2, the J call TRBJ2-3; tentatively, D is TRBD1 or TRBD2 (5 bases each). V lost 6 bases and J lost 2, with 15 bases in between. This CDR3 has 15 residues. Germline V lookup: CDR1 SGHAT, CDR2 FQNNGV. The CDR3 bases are TGTGCCAGCAGTATGGGACGGATTAACACAGATACGCAGTATTTT. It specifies CASSMGRINTDTQYF.

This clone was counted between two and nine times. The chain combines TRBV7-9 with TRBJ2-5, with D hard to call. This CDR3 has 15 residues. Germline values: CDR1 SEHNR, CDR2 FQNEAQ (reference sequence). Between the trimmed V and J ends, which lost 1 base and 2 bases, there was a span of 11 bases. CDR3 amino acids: CASSLEAGRQETQYF. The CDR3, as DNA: TGTGCCAGCAGCTTAGAGGCCGGCAGGCAAGAGACCCAGTACTTC.